This TCR beta chain was sequenced in a study of cytomegalovirus exposure and HLA in healthy donors. Findings and caveats of the study: While the bulk of TCR sequences proved rare, some public TCRs turned up in many donors. The authors later found most CMV-associated TCR beta chains appeared HLA-restricted. In an earlier analysis, in fewer than 700 donors, most V segments appeared productive either ~90% or ~30% of the time. A later analysis reportedly found that, within productive TCRs, an Asian-associated ancestry cluster had fewer N-insertions than the mean observed across the 666 donors.

About this clone itself: Its antigen is as yet unknown.

The PCR made use of 60 Vbeta and 13 Jbeta primers. The protocol was immunoSEQ multiplex PCR, while the TCRdb copy is restricted to in-frame clones and leaves out a portion. The data hold around 120,000 clones, with 70% to 80% observed a single time. The sample consisted of PBMCs. This receptor was identified in a man in his forties or fifties in good health and CMV-seropositive.

This CDR3 is CASRDSLQETQYF. CDR3 in DNA: TGCGCCAGCAGGGACTCGCTACAAGAGACCCAGTACTTC. This chain joins TRBV5-1 and TRBJ2-5, with a possible D match to TRBD2 (5 bases). V was pared by 5 bases and J by 2 bases, with 10 bases between. Germline V lookup: CDR1 SGHRS, CDR2 YFSETQ. This CDR3 region has 13 residues.